The sequence of this T cell receptor beta chain was determined in a study of tumor-infiltrating lymphocytes in primary liver carcinoma. Co-extracting RNA and DNA was done with roughly 17-33 mg of unsorted bulk tissue as input. There were five separate regions sampled from each tumor. The CDR3 runs 13 residues. Germline V gene lookup returns CDR1 KGHDR and CDR2 SFDVKD. A word on this clonotype: A read error may produce the germline difference seen at one junction end.

The researchers produced TCR beta cDNA from 500 ng total RNA with a constant-region primer. Amplification in three nested multiplex PCR rounds with slightly modified ARM-PCR gave rise to TCR beta libraries. Each of the first two PCR rounds ran nine to ten cycles with TRBV1-TRBV30 forward and C-beta reverse primers. Using its own MiXCR run on the multiplex PCR reads, TCRdb lists one record per CDR3 protein. The sample shows roughly 100,000 distinct CDR3 sequences, roughly 80% of them seen only once. The specimen sequenced was liver tumor tissue from sampling region 3. As to subset: tumor region T3, left-lateral pole. This TCR derives from a middle-aged man with primary liver carcinoma and hepatitis B virus infection. The chain employs TRBV24-1 and TRBJ2-7; unclear D gene. The CDR3 reads CTTSNAASYEQYF. CDR3 DNA: TGTACCACCAGCAATGCGGCCTCCTACGAGCAGTACTTC.